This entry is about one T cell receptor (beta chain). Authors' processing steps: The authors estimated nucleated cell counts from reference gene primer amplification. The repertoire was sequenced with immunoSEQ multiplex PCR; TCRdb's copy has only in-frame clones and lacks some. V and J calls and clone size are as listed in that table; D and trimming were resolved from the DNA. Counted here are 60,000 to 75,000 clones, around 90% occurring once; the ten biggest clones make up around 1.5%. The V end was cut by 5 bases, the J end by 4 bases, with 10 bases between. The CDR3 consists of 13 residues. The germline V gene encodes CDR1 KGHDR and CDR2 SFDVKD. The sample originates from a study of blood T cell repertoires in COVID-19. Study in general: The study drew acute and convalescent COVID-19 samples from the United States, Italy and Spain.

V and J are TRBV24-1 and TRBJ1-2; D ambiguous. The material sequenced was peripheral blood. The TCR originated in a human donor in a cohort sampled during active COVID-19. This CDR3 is CATSVSQFYGYTF. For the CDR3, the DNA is TGTGCCACCAGTGTGTCACAGTTCTATGGCTACACCTTC.